The entry that follows covers one TCR beta chain sequence. The data were taken from a study of blood T cell repertoires in COVID-19. Background on the study: Samples came from the United States, Italy and Spain, spanning acute and convalescent COVID-19. Nucleic acid was either cDNA or gDNA, and it came from T cells, B-cell-depleted T cells, or PBMCs.

Original methodology: From reference gene primer amplification, estimates of nucleated cell counts were derived. The method was immunoSEQ multiplex PCR; TCRdb's version includes in-frame clones alone and lacks a portion of them. The DNA was the basis for D and trimming; V, J and clone size are from that table. The sample has roughly 42,000 clones, 87% seen once. The clonotype originates from a man in his 60s with acute or convalescent COVID-19. Sequences were obtained from peripheral blood.

The CDR3 loop reads CASRPPGHLNTEAFF. The CDR3 nucleotides are TGTGCCAGCAGACCTCCGGGACACTTGAACACTGAAGCTTTCTTT. The chain combines TRBV3-1 (or the pseudogene TRBV3-2) with TRBJ1-1; D might be TRBD1 (6 bases). CDR3 length equals 15 residues. CDR1 is LGHDT, CDR2 YNNKEL, per germline (reference sequence). With 6 bases removed from V and 0 bases from J, the gap between germline ends came to 14 bases.